The 31 T cell receptor beta chains below all came from one sample that was sequenced in a study of human T cells and chemical hapten exposure. TCRdb re-called the RACE reads through MiXCR, storing one row per CDR3 protein. This sample has roughly 96,000 distinct CDR3 sequences, with about 9% found just once. Time point described: patch test 2, 6 weeks after DPC sensitization. The treatment denotes: therapeutic diphenylcyclopropenone sensitization with weekly scalp DPC. This specimen consisted of whole blood, obtained in connection with sensitization to the hapten diphenylcyclopropenone (DPC). These receptors came from a woman between 35 and 50 years old with alopecia areata. Some clones in this sample may be carry-over from other donors' samples.

There are many counts of this clonotype. This sequence joins TRBV7-3 and TRBJ2-7; perhaps TRBD2 as D (5 bases). The CDR3 has 14 amino acids. V was trimmed by 5 bases and J by 4 bases, leaving 15 bases between them. CDR1 and CDR2 (germline): SGHTA, FQGTGA. The CDR3 nucleotides read TGTGCCAGCAGCCGGGGTACGAGTGATTACGAGCAGTACTTC. Translating it yields CASSRGTSDYEQYF.

V gene TRBV7-2 combines with J gene TRBJ2-3, with D possibly matching TRBD1 (5 bases). The germline V gene has CDR1 SGHTA and CDR2 FQGNSA. Trimming left V 6 bases short and J 2 bases short, with 12 bases between. The CDR3 consists of 14 residues. DNA for the CDR3: TGTGCCAGCAGACGGACAAGCCACACAGATACGCAGTATTTT. As protein: CASRRTSHTDTQYF.

The CDR3 sequence: CASSMVSYTDTQYF. In nucleotides, the CDR3 is TGTGCCAGCAGCATGGTGTCCTACACAGATACGCAGTATTTT. This rearrangement joins TRBV9 to TRBJ2-3; the D is unclear. CDR1 SGDLS and CDR2 YYNGEE come from the germline V gene. This CDR3 contains 14 residues. Trimming removed 4 bases from V and 2 bases from J, with 11 bases in between. Looking up the rest from reference TRBV9 and TRBJ2-3 gives the full variable domain: DSGVTQTPKHLITATGQRVTLRCSPRSGDLSVYWYQQSLDQGLQFLIQYYNGEERAKGNILERFSAQQFPDLHSELNLSSLELGDSALYFCASSMVSYTDTQYFGPGTRLTVL.

The chain has TRBV29-1 and TRBJ2-5, with 13 bases identical to TRBD2. The V gene's germline CDR1 is SQVTM and CDR2 ANQGSEA. The V gene end was trimmed by 4 bases and the J gene end by 4 bases; junction bases not matched to a gene: 6. This CDR3 is 15 amino acids long. The CDR3 region has the DNA TGCAGCGTTGGGACTAGCGGGAGTAGGGGAGAGACCCAGTACTTC. It specifies CSVGTSGSRGETQYF.

This clonotype was observed at least ten times. J is TRBJ1-1 and V is TRBV20-1; TRBD1 agrees at 8 bases. Trimming cost V 7 bases and J 4 bases; bases outside gene matches: 14. This CDR3 is built from 15 residues. The V gene's germline CDR1 is DFQATT and CDR2 SNEGSKA (reference sequence). In DNA form, the CDR3 reads TGCAGTGTCCAAAGCGGGACAGGAAGTATCACTGAAGCTTTCTTT. Protein sequence: CSVQSGTGSITEAFF.

The table lists this clonotype with a few counts. V is TRBV12-3 or TRBV12-4 and J is TRBJ2-7; 7 bases are shared with TRBD2. The CDR3 contains 14 residues. The V gene end was trimmed by 1 base and the J gene end by 7 bases; junction bases not matched to a gene: 7. CDR3 coding DNA: TGTGCCAGCAGTTTAGTGGGGGGGATAGGTGAGCAGTACTTC. Translation: CASSLVGGIGEQYF.

In its sample, this clonotype was seen once. The V and J genes are TRBV4-1 and TRBJ2-5; a weak D match, TRBD2 (5 bases). With 5 bases removed from V and 0 bases from J, the gap between germline ends came to 10 bases. The germline CDR1 and CDR2 sequences are MGHRA and YSYEKL. CDR3 length: 14 residues. The DNA of the CDR3 is TGCGCCAGCAGCGCGGGTTTATACCAAGAGACCCAGTACTTC. As protein: CASSAGLYQETQYF.

This clonotype was recorded a few times. This chain joins TRBV7-2 and TRBJ2-1; TRBD1 is a possible D gene (5 bases). The ends were cut back, 7 bases at V and 10 bases at J, with 11 bases in the middle. CDR1 is SGHTA, CDR2 FQGNSA, per germline. This CDR3 has 11 residues. CDR3 sequence (DNA): TGTGCCAGCACCTCCAGGACAGAGCAGTTCTTC. Amino acids: CASTSRTEQFF.

This clonotype appeared a few times. CDR3 in amino acids: CASSLYTGELFF. The CDR3 DNA follows: TGTGCCAGCAGCCTCTATACCGGGGAGCTGTTTTTT. V is TRBV3-1 and J is TRBJ2-2; no reliable D call. The V and J ends lost 4 bases and 5 bases respectively, with 5 bases between them. This CDR3 is built from 12 residues. The germline V gene encodes CDR1 LGHDT and CDR2 YNNKEL (reference sequence). The whole variable domain, filled in from reference TRBV3-1 and TRBJ2-2, reads DTAVSQTPKYLVTQMGNDKSIKCEQNLGHDTMYWYKQDSKKFLKIMFSYNNKELIINETVPNRFSPKSPDKAHLNLHINSLELGDSAVYFCASSLYTGELFFGEGSRLTVL.

This clonotype was seen at least ten times. The chain links TRBV9 to TRBJ2-1, with D possibly called TRBD1 or TRBD2 (7 bases each). CDR1 and CDR2 from the germline V gene are SGDLS and YYNGEE. Trimming shortened V by 0 bases and J by 2 bases, and 12 bases separated the two germline ends. CDR3 length equals 16 residues. CDR3 protein: CASSVAGGLPYNEQFF. The CDR3 nucleotides are TGTGCCAGCAGCGTAGCAGGGGGACTACCCTACAATGAGCAGTTCTTC.

This clonotype appeared a few times. V usage is TRBV6-5 and J usage is TRBJ1-1; maybe TRBD1 (6 bases). The ends were cut back, 2 bases at V and 6 bases at J, with 13 bases in the middle. The CDR3 has 14 residues. Germline V lookup: CDR1 MNHEY, CDR2 SVGAGI. The CDR3 DNA reads as TGTGCCAGCAGTTACCTCGGACAGCAATCTGAAGCTTTCTTT. Translation gives CASSYLGQQSEAFF.

The rearrangement uses TRBV29-1 and TRBJ2-3, with D tentatively TRBD1 (7 bases). Per germline, CDR1 SQVTM and CDR2 ANQGSEA. The CDR3 has 13 amino acids. Deletions cut 5 bases from V and 4 bases from J, with 13 bases between. The CDR3 DNA follows: TGCAGCGTTCGGCAGGGGGGTGCAGATACGCAGTATTTT. Its protein is CSVRQGGADTQYF.

The V call is TRBV6-5, the J call TRBJ2-1; perhaps TRBD2 as D (6 bases). Trimming left V 7 bases short and J 3 bases short, with 16 bases between. This CDR3 comprises 15 residues. Germline assignment: CDR1 MNHEY and CDR2 SVGAGI. CDR3 sequence reads: CASNYRRGLYNEQFF. CDR3 DNA sequence: TGTGCCAGCAACTACAGGAGGGGTCTCTACAATGAGCAGTTCTTC.

This clonotype was seen many times. This rearrangement joins TRBV12-3 or TRBV12-4 to TRBJ1-2; 8 bases match TRBD1. V shed 5 bases, J shed 2 bases, and the junction held 4 bases outside the gene matches. The CDR3 contains 14 residues. The DNA for the CDR3 is TGTGCCAGCAGTCTCTACAGGGGGAACTATGGCTACACCTTC. Its protein product is CASSLYRGNYGYTF.

The chain joins TRBV20-1 to TRBJ1-5; TRBD1 agrees at 7 bases. The V and J ends lost 0 bases and 3 bases, in that order; junction bases with no gene match: 5. The CDR3 is 15 residues long. CDR1 and CDR2 (germline): DFQATT, SNEGSKA (reference sequence). CDR3 amino acids: CSARERQGTNQPQHF. The CDR3 DNA sequence: TGCAGTGCTAGAGAGAGACAGGGTACCAATCAGCCCCAGCATTTT.

CDR3: CASTMRRASGDTQYF. The CDR3 DNA is TGTGCCAGCACCATGAGGAGGGCCTCTGGAGATACGCAGTATTTT. The chain recombines TRBV7-9 with TRBJ2-3, with a tentative D call TRBD2 (6 bases). The germline gives CDR1 SEHNR, CDR2 FQNEAQ (reference sequence). V lost 7 bases to trimming and J lost 5 bases, with 19 bases between them. This CDR3 comprises 15 residues.

The J gene is TRBJ2-1, the V gene TRBV7-9, with TRBD2 as a possible D gene (6 bases). Germline CDR1 reads SEHNR; CDR2 reads FQNEAQ (reference sequence). V was cut by 1 base and J by 2 bases, with 12 bases left in between. This CDR3 has 16 amino acids. DNA for the CDR3: TGTGCCAGCAGCTTAGTTGGAGGGGCGCCCTACAATGAGCAGTTCTTC. Translation gives CASSLVGGAPYNEQFF.

In its sample, this clonotype was seen a few times. This chain links TRBV5-1 with TRBJ2-5, with a weak D call TRBD2 (7 bases). The CDR3 is 16 residues long. Germline assignment: CDR1 SGHRS and CDR2 YFSETQ. Trimming left V 3 bases short and J 4 bases short, with 19 bases between. CDR3 loop: CASSWRGAGEGETQYF. CDR3 coding DNA: TGCGCCAGCAGCTGGAGGGGCGCAGGGGAGGGAGAGACCCAGTACTTC. Together with reference TRBV5-1 and TRBJ2-5, the CDR3 gives the full variable domain: KAGVTQTPRYLIKTRGQQVTLSCSPISGHRSVSWYQQTPGQGLQFLFEYFSETQRNKGNFPGRFSGRQFSNSRSEMNVSTLELGDSALYLCASSWRGAGEGETQYFGPGTRLLVL.

A few counts support this clonotype. CDR3 nucleotides: TGTGCCAGCAGCTCCGGACTAGGGCGAGACAATGAGCAGTTCTTC. This sequence encodes CASSSGLGRDNEQFF. The chain links TRBV5-4 to TRBJ2-1, with TRBD2 identical over 7 bases. Germline CDR1 is SGHNT and CDR2 is YYREEE (reference sequence). The trim removed 3 bases at V and 5 bases at J, leaving 8 bases unmatched. This CDR3 has 15 amino acids.

This clonotype has a count of ten or more. J is TRBJ2-7 and V is TRBV6-2 or TRBV6-3; 7 positions match TRBD1. CDR3 length equals 14 residues. V dropped 8 bases and J dropped 1; count of bases not matched to a gene: 8. Germline CDR1 is MNHEY and CDR2 is SVGEGT. CDR3 in DNA: TGTGCCAGCGGCCAACAGGGGCCATCCTACGAGCAGTACTTC. It yields the protein CASGQQGPSYEQYF.

This clonotype was seen ten or more times. The rearrangement joins TRBV29-1 to TRBJ1-3, with TRBD1 matching 9 bases. CDR3 length equals 16 residues. CDR1 and CDR2 from the germline V gene are SQVTM and ANQGSEA. V gave up 5 bases and J gave up 5 bases; unmatched junction bases: 13. The CDR3 here is CSVQRRTGEGRNTIYF. The CDR3 DNA sequence: TGCAGCGTTCAAAGACGGACAGGGGAAGGGAGAAACACCATATATTTT.

This clonotype was counted at least ten times. The chain joins TRBV29-1 to TRBJ2-1; tentative D call: TRBD2 (5 bases). Deletions cut 6 bases from V and 10 bases from J, with 10 bases between. Germline-derived CDR1 and CDR2 are SQVTM and ANQGSEA. The CDR3 loop spans 10 amino acids. Here the CDR3 reads CSVGALEQFF. The CDR3 DNA reads as TGCAGCGTGGGAGCCCTCGAGCAGTTCTTC.

This clonotype has a count of ten or more. This sequence joins TRBV28 and TRBJ2-3; no reliable D call. CDR1 is MDHEN and CDR2 is SYDVKM in the germline V gene. CDR3 length: 13 residues. V was cut by 6 bases and J by 1 base, with 8 bases left in between. This chain's CDR3 is CASSELGTDTQYF. CDR3 nucleotides: TGTGCCAGCAGCGAGCTGGGCACAGATACGCAGTATTTT.

This clonotype appeared many times. This chain uses TRBV6-6 with TRBJ1-4, with TRBD1 as a possible D gene (5 bases). The CDR3 covers 15 residues. Trimming shortened V by 2 bases and J by 7 bases, and 14 bases separated the two germline ends. Germline V gene sequence: CDR1 MNHNY, CDR2 SVGAGI (reference sequence). CDR3 protein: CASSYARQGGEKLFF. The CDR3 DNA reads as TGTGCCAGCAGTTACGCTCGGCAGGGAGGTGAAAAACTGTTTTTT.

V usage is TRBV7-9 and J usage is TRBJ1-1; 8 nucleotides align to TRBD1. Trimming at V came to 2 bases and at J to 0 bases, leaving 2 bases not matched to a gene. In germline, CDR1 is SEHNR, CDR2 FQNEAQ (reference sequence). The CDR3 runs 15 residues. The CDR3 region is CASSLQGAVNTEAFF. CDR3 coding DNA: TGTGCCAGCAGCTTACAGGGGGCGGTGAACACTGAAGCTTTCTTT.

The J gene is TRBJ2-1, the V gene TRBV7-3, with 7 nucleotides matching TRBD2. The CDR3 has 14 amino acids. Germline CDR1 reads SGHTA; CDR2 reads FQGTGA. With V trimmed by 5 bases and J by 6 bases, 7 bases remained unmatched. As DNA, the CDR3 is TGTGCCAGCAGCCAGGCCCGGACTAGCAATGAGCAGTTCTTC. It is translated as CASSQARTSNEQFF.

This clonotype was seen repeatedly, ten times or more. The chain combines TRBV5-5 with TRBJ2-5; a possible D gene is TRBD2 (6 bases). Trimming took 1 base from V and 5 from J, leaving 9 bases between them. This CDR3 region has 13 residues. Germline CDR1 reads SGHKS; CDR2 reads YYEKEE (reference sequence). Written as DNA, the CDR3 is TGTGCCAGCAGCTTGCCGGGGGACGAGACCCAGTACTTC. It specifies CASSLPGDETQYF.

This clonotype was recorded at least ten times. This sequence joins TRBV30 and TRBJ1-1; D may be TRBD1 (6 bases). Germline assignment: CDR1 GTSNPN and CDR2 SVGIG (reference sequence). V was trimmed by 2 bases and J by 2 bases, leaving 9 bases between them. CDR3 length equals 13 residues. CDR3 amino acids: CAWSRQANTEAFF. CDR3 bases: TGTGCCTGGAGTCGACAGGCCAACACTGAAGCTTTCTTT.

The sample holds many counts of this clonotype. The chain links TRBV9 to TRBJ1-4; D is uncertain. V dropped 2 bases and J dropped 4 bases, with 12 bases sitting between them. Germline V gives CDR1 SGDLS, CDR2 YYNGEE. The CDR3 spans 15 residues. CDR3 sequence reads: CASSVSVQSNEKLFF. DNA of the CDR3: TGTGCCAGCAGCGTTTCTGTACAGAGTAATGAAAAACTGTTTTTT.

The table lists this clonotype with a few counts. This chain connects TRBV7-2 to TRBJ2-7, with TRBD1 as a possible D gene (6 bases). V lost 4 bases and J 4 bases, leaving 11 bases between the germline ends. Germline V lookup: CDR1 SGHTA, CDR2 FQGNSA. CDR3 size: 13 residues. CDR3 nucleotides: TGTGCCAGCAGCTCCCGGACAGAGTACGAGCAGTACTTC. Its protein is CASSSRTEYEQYF.

This clonotype was counted only a few times. The chain couples TRBV4-3 to TRBJ1-1, with 7 bases identical to TRBD1. The CDR3 length is 14 residues. CDR1 and CDR2 from the germline V gene are LGHNA and YSLEER. Germline trimming cut 3 bases from V and 5 bases from J; bases unmatched to any gene: 6. The DNA of the CDR3 is TGCGCCAGCAGCCACGAGGGGGCCGGGACTGAAGCTTTCTTT. Residues: CASSHEGAGTEAFF.